Listed below are T cell receptor beta chains from one sample, sequenced in a study of technical replicates of blood from a few donors. Libraries were prepared by immunoSEQ multiplex PCR; TCRdb keeps only in-frame clonotypes and omits some of them. The data contain 55,000 to 75,000 clones, roughly 94% of them singletons. The source material was T cells isolated from PBMCs. The receptor set was obtained from a human donor in good health. CDR3s include the opening cysteine and the closing phenylalanine or tryptophan. Each record gives: J gene, D gene, V gene, CDR3 protein, CDR3 DNA. A D gene is named only where the DNA matches it firmly.

J gene: TRBJ2-5
D gene: TRBD1
V gene: TRBV7-9
CDR3 protein: CASSSGTGGRETQYF
CDR3 DNA: TGTGCCAGCAGTTCCGGGACAGGGGGCCGGGAGACCCAGTACTTC

J gene: TRBJ2-7
D gene: .
V gene: TRBV13
CDR3 protein: CASSYDRYEQYF
CDR3 DNA: TGTGCCAGCAGTTATGACAGATACGAGCAGTACTTC

J gene: TRBJ1-4
D gene: .
V gene: TRBV30
CDR3 protein: CAWSVGMVQGEKLFF
CDR3 DNA: TGTGCCTGGAGTGTAGGAATGGTTCAGGGTGAAAAACTGTTTTTT

J gene: TRBJ1-2
D gene: TRBD1
V gene: TRBV7-3
CDR3 protein: CASSLGQVLGYTF
CDR3 DNA: TGTGCCAGCAGCTTGGGACAGGTGCTGGGCTACACCTTC

J gene: TRBJ1-5
D gene: .
V gene: TRBV18
CDR3 protein: CASSRDGQPNQPQHF
CDR3 DNA: TGTGCCAGCTCCCGAGATGGACAGCCCAATCAGCCCCAGCATTTT

J gene: TRBJ1-5
D gene: TRBD1
V gene: TRBV27
CDR3 protein: CASSVDRGNQPQHF
CDR3 DNA: TGTGCCAGCAGTGTCGACAGGGGCAATCAGCCCCAGCATTTT

J gene: TRBJ2-1
D gene: TRBD1
V gene: TRBV6-4
CDR3 protein: CASSPTTGGEQFF
CDR3 DNA: TGTGCCAGCAGCCCCACGACAGGGGGTGAGCAGTTCTTC

J gene: TRBJ2-2
D gene: .
V gene: TRBV7-3
CDR3 protein: CASSLAFTGELFF
CDR3 DNA: TGTGCCAGCAGCTTAGCGTTTACCGGGGAGCTGTTTTTT

J gene: TRBJ2-1
D gene: .
V gene: TRBV1
CDR3 protein: CTSSRGDAPYNEQFF
CDR3 DNA: TGCACCAGCAGCCGGGGGGACGCCCCCTACAATGAGCAGTTCTTC

J gene: TRBJ2-2
D gene: .
V gene: TRBV5-1
CDR3 protein: CASSLETGNTGELFF
CDR3 DNA: TGCGCCAGCAGCTTGGAGACAGGCAACACCGGGGAGCTGTTTTTT

J gene: TRBJ2-2
D gene: .
V gene: TRBV27
CDR3 protein: CASSPRLVGGELFF
CDR3 DNA: TGTGCCAGCAGCCCTAGGCTAGTCGGCGGGGAGCTGTTTTTT

J gene: TRBJ1-2
D gene: .
V gene: TRBV28
CDR3 protein: CASSTRVNYGYTF
CDR3 DNA: TGTGCCAGCAGTACCCGGGTTAACTATGGCTACACCTTC

J gene: TRBJ2-5
D gene: .
V gene: TRBV5-8
CDR3 protein: CASSLENSKETQYF
CDR3 DNA: TGTGCCAGCAGCTTGGAAAACAGCAAAGAGACCCAGTACTTC